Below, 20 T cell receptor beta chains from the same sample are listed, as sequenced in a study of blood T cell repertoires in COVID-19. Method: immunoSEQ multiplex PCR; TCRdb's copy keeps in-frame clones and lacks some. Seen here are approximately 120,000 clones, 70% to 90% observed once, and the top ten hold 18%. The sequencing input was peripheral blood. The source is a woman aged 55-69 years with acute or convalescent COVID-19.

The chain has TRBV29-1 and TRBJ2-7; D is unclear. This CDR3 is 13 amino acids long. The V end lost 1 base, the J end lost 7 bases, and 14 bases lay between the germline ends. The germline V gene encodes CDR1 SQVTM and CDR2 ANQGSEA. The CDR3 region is CSVEGFNGGEQYF. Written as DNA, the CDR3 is TGCAGCGTTGAAGGTTTCAACGGCGGAGAGCAGTACTTC.

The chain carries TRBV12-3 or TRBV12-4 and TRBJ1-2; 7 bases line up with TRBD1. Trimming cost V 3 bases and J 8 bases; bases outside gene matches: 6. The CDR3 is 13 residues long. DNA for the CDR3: TGTGCCAGCAGTTTTGAGGGGGCAGGGGGCTACACCTTC. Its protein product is CASSFEGAGGYTF.

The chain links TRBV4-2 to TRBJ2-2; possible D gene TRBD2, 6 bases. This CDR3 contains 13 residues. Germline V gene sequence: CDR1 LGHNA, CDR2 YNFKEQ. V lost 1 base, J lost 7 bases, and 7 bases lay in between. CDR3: CASSQAGVGELFF. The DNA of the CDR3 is TGTGCCAGCAGCCAAGCGGGGGTCGGGGAGCTGTTTTTT.

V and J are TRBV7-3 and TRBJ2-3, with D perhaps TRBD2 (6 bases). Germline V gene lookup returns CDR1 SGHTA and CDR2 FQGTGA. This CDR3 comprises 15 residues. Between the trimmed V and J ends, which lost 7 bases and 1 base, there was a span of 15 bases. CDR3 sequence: CASNPTGVGTDTQYF. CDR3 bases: TGTGCCAGCAACCCTACGGGAGTTGGCACAGATACGCAGTATTTT.

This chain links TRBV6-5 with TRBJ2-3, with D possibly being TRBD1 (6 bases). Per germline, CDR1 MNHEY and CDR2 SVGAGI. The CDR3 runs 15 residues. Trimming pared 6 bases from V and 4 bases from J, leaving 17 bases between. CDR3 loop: CASRGHGMGADTQYF. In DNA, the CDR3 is TGTGCCAGCAGGGGACACGGGATGGGGGCAGATACGCAGTATTTT.

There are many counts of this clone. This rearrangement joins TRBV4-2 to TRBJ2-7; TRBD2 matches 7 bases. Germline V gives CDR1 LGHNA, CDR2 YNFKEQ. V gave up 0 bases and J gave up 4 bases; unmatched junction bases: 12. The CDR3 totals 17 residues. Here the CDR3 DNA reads TGTGCCAGCAGCCAAGATGGGAGCGGGAAGAGGAGGTACGAGCAGTACTTC. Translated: CASSQDGSGKRRYEQYF.

CDR3 nucleotides: TGCAGCGTCCAAATAGCAAACACCATATATTTT. Encoded protein: CSVQIANTIYF. The chain couples TRBV29-1 to TRBJ1-3, with D hard to call. The germline V and J ends were trimmed by 6 bases and 6 bases, with 9 bases remaining between them. CDR3 size: 11 residues. The germline gives CDR1 SQVTM, CDR2 ANQGSEA.

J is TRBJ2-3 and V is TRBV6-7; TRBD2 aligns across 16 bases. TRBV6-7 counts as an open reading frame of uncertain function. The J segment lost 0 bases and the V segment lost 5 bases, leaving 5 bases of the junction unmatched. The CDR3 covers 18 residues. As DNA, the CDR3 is TGTGCCAGCAGTACGGGACTAGCGGGGGGGCTAAGCACAGATACGCAGTATTTT. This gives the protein CASSTGLAGGLSTDTQYF.

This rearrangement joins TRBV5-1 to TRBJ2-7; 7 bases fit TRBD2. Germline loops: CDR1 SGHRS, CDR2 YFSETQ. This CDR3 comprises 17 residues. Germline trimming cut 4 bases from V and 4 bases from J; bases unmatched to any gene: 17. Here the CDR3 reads CASSPTRGDLQEYEQYF. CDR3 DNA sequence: TGCGCCAGCAGCCCGACCCGGGGGGACCTCCAGGAATACGAGCAGTACTTC.

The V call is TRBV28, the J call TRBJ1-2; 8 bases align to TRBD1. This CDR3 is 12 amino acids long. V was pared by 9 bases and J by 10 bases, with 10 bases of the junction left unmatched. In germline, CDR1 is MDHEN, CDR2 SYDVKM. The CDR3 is CASRRTGKNYTF. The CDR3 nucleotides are TGTGCCAGTCGAAGGACAGGGAAGAACTACACCTTC.

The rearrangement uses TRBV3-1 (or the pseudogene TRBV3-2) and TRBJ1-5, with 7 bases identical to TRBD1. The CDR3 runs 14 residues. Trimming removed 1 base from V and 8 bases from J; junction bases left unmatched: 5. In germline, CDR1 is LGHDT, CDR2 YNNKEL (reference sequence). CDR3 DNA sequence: TGTGCCAGCAGCCAAGGGCAGGGGGTAGAGCCCCAGCATTTT. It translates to CASSQGQGVEPQHF.

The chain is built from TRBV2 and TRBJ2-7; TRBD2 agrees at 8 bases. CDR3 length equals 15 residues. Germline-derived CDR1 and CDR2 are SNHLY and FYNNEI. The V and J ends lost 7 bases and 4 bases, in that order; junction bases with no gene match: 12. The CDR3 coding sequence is TGTGCCAGCACCACCCGACTAGCGCTACATTACGAGCAGTACTTC. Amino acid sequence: CASTTRLALHYEQYF.

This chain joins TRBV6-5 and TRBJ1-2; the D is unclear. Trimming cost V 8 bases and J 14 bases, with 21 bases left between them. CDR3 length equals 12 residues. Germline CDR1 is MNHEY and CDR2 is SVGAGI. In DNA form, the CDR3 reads TGTGCCAGCTCATCCGCGGGAGGTGCGGGTACCTTC. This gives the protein CASSSAGGAGTF.

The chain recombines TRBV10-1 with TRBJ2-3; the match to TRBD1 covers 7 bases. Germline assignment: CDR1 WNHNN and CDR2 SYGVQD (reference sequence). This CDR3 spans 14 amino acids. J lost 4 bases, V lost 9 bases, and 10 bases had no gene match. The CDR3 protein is CASSTGVRPDTQYF. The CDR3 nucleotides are TGCGCCAGTTCCACAGGGGTGAGGCCAGATACGCAGTATTTT.

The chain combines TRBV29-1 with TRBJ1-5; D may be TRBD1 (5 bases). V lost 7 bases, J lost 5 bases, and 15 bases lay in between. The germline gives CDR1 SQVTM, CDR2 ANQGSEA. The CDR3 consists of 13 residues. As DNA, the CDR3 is TGCAGCGCCAAAGCAGGGAGGGATCAGCCCCAGCATTTT. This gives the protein CSAKAGRDQPQHF.

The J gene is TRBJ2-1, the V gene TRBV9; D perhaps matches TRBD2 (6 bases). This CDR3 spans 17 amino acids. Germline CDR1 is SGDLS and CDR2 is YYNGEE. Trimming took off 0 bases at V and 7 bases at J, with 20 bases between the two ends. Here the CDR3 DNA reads TGTGCCAGCAGCGTAGCTTTAGGGGCTGGGCGGGAAAATGAGCAGTTCTTC. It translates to CASSVALGAGRENEQFF.

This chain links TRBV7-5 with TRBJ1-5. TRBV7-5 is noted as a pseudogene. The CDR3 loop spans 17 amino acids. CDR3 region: CARSLVTAGGGNQPQHF. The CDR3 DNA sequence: TGTGCCAGAAGCTTAGTGACAGCCGGGGGGGGCAATCAGCCCCAGCATTTT.

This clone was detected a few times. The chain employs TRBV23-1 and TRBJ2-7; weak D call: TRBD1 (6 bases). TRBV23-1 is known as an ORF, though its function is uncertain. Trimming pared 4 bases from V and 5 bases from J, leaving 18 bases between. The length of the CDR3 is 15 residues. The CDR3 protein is CASSPDSRDSDEQYF. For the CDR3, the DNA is TGCGCCAGCAGTCCGGACAGCCGGGATTCGGACGAGCAGTACTTC.

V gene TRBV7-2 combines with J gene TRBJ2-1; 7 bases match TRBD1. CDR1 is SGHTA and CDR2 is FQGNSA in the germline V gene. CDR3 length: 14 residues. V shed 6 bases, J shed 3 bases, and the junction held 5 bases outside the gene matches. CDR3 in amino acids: CASSGTDFYNEQFF. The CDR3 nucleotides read TGTGCCAGCAGTGGGACAGATTTCTACAATGAGCAGTTCTTC.

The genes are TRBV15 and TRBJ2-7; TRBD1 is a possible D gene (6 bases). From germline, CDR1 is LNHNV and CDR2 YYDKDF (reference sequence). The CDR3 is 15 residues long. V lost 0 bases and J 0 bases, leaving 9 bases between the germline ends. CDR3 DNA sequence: TGTGCCACCAGCAGAGAAACAGGGAGCTCCTACGAGCAGTACTTC. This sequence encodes CATSRETGSSYEQYF.